This TCR beta chain was obtained from a study of blood T cell repertoires in COVID-19. Sequencing was performed with immunoSEQ multiplex PCR; in TCRdb, only in-frame clones are kept and a portion is missing. In the table there are 540,000 or so clones, less than 90% of which are singletons. Material: peripheral blood. The receptor was isolated from a woman in her fifties or sixties with COVID-19, enrolled during active disease.

The chain's CDR3 is CASKTGFMEAFF. CDR3 coding DNA: TGTGCCAGCAAAACAGGGTTTATGGAAGCTTTCTTT. This sequence joins TRBV27 and TRBJ1-1; possible D gene TRBD1, 6 bases. Trimming removed 7 bases at V and 8 bases at J, with 14 bases between. The CDR3 loop spans 12 amino acids. Germline-derived CDR1 and CDR2 are MNHEY and SMNVEV (reference sequence).